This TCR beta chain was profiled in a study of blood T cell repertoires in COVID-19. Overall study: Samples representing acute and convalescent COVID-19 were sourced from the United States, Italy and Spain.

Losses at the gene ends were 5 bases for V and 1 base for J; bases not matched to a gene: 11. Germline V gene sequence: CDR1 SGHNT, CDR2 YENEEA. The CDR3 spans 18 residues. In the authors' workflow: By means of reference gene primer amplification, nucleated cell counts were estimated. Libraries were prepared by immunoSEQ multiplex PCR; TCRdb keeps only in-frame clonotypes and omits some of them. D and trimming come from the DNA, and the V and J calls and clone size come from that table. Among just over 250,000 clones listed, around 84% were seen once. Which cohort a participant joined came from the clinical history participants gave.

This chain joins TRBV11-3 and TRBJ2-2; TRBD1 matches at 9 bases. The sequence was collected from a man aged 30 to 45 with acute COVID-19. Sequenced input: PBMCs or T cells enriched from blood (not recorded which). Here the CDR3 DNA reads TGTGCCAGCAGCATAGGAAACAGGGGGCGCGGGAACACCGGGGAGCTGTTTTTT. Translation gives CASSIGNRGRGNTGELFF.